This T cell receptor beta chain derives from a study of identical twins. Study results and limitations: While abundant cord blood beta clonotypes carried fewer insertions, memory repertoires showed no such pattern.

Germline lookup yields CDR1 SQVTM and CDR2 ANQGSEA. V was shortened by 4 bases and J by 4 bases, with 13 bases between the two germline ends. The CDR3 length is 13 residues. Template switching added a universal primer site; cDNA carried unique molecular identifiers. One entry per CDR3 protein, called by TCRdb with MiXCR from the 5' RACE reads. Here the sample spans 400,000 to 500,000 distinct CDR3 sequences, around 18% being singletons. This clonotype occurred many times. Its antigen is as yet unknown. The specimen sequenced was naive T cells sorted from blood. The V and J genes are TRBV29-1 and TRBJ1-2, with D possibly TRBD1 on 5 matching bases. This clonotype originated in a man aged 50 to 60 in good health. The CDR3 bases are TGCAGCGTTGGCACCGGGACGGTCTATGGCTACACCTTC. This encodes CSVGTGTVYGYTF.